The 11 T cell receptor beta chains in this list originate from one sample, sequenced in a study of identical twins. TCRdb called the 5' RACE reads again in MiXCR, with one record for every CDR3 protein. The sample holds hundreds of thousands of distinct CDR3 sequences, under 9% seen once. This same sample was also part of a study on yellow fever vaccine responses in identical twins.

Material for sequencing was memory (CD45RO+) T cells sorted from blood. All receptors come from a young woman in good health.

The V call is TRBV6-4, the J call TRBJ2-1; TRBD2 matches at 7 bases. V lost 2 bases, J lost 2 bases, and 6 bases stayed unmatched. The CDR3 runs to 16 residues. Germline V lookup: CDR1 MRHNA, CDR2 SNTAGT. The CDR3 DNA reads TGTGCCAGCAGTGACGGGCCAGCGGGAACCTACAATGAGCAGTTCTTC. Translation: CASSDGPAGTYNEQFF.

V and J are TRBV28 and TRBJ1-2, with TRBD1 matching 9 bases. Germline V gene sequence: CDR1 MDHEN, CDR2 SYDVKM. This CDR3 region has 12 residues. The ends lost 8 bases at V and 6 bases at J; junction bases unmatched: 4. The CDR3 here is CASHRGLDGYTF. The CDR3 DNA reads as TGTGCCAGCCACAGGGGGCTGGATGGCTACACCTTC.

This clonotype was observed a few times. The V gene is TRBV29-1, the J gene TRBJ1-2; D is unresolved. This CDR3 contains 12 residues. From germline, CDR1 is SQVTM and CDR2 ANQGSEA. Trimming took 8 bases from V and 2 from J, leaving 12 bases between them. The CDR3 loop reads CSTRGNNYGYTF. CDR3 nucleotides: TGCAGCACCCGCGGCAACAACTATGGCTACACCTTC.

This clonotype has at least ten counts. The rearrangement uses TRBV20-1 and TRBJ2-1; 7 bases fit TRBD2. Trimming at V came to 8 bases and at J to 5 bases, leaving 9 bases not matched to a gene. This CDR3 comprises 13 residues. Germline V gene sequence: CDR1 DFQATT, CDR2 SNEGSKA (reference sequence). CDR3 DNA sequence: TGCAGTTCTGGGGGAGGGCTCAACAATGAGCAGTTCTTC. Encoded protein: CSSGGGLNNEQFF.

This clonotype was seen more than once but under ten times. This rearrangement joins TRBV28 to TRBJ1-1; TRBD1 matches 9 bases. Germline CDR1 reads MDHEN; CDR2 reads SYDVKM. Germline trimming cut 1 base from V and 6 bases from J; bases unmatched to any gene: 6. The CDR3 is 15 amino acids. CDR3: CASSLFDRGYPEAFF. For the CDR3, the DNA is TGTGCCAGCAGTTTATTCGACAGGGGGTACCCTGAAGCTTTCTTT. Filled out from reference TRBV28 and TRBJ1-1, the complete variable domain reads DVKVTQSSRYLVKRTGEKVFLECVQDMDHENMFWYRQDPGLGLRLIYFSYDVKMKEKGDIPEGYSVSREKKERFSLILESASTNQTSMYLCASSLFDRGYPEAFFGQGTRLTVV.

V is TRBV29-1 and J is TRBJ2-7; tentatively, D is TRBD1 or TRBD2 (6 bases each). CDR1 SQVTM and CDR2 ANQGSEA come from the germline V gene. Trimming removed 4 bases at V and 0 bases at J, with 16 bases between. This CDR3 is built from 15 residues. The CDR3 is CSVGGAGAVSYEQYF. The CDR3 DNA reads TGCAGCGTTGGGGGGGCCGGAGCGGTCTCCTACGAGCAGTACTTC.

This chain joins TRBV20-1 and TRBJ2-5; D is perhaps TRBD1 (6 bases). CDR1 DFQATT and CDR2 SNEGSKA come from the germline V gene (reference sequence). V was clipped by 6 bases and J by 3 bases, with 17 bases between them. The CDR3 contains 14 residues. The CDR3 bases are TGCAGTGCCCTGGACAGCCGGAAAGAAGAGACCCAGTACTTC. Protein: CSALDSRKEETQYF.

The V gene is TRBV6-1, the J gene TRBJ1-6, with 10 bases identical to TRBD1. Germline V gives CDR1 MNHNS, CDR2 SASEGT. CDR3 length: 14 amino acids. V was clipped by 7 bases and J by 7 bases; unmatched bases: 4. The CDR3 DNA reads as TGTGCCAGCAAGGAGGGACAGGGGAATTCACCCCTCCACTTT. Its protein product is CASKEGQGNSPLHF.

This clonotype turned up a few times. The chain carries TRBV5-1 and TRBJ2-7; D is ambiguous. The germline V and J ends were trimmed by 8 bases and 13 bases, with 13 bases remaining between them. Per germline, CDR1 SGHRS and CDR2 YFSETQ. The CDR3 totals 9 residues. As DNA, the CDR3 is TGCGCCAGGACGGACGTGAACTACGTC. This gives the protein CARTDVNYV.

This chain's CDR3 is CSASLLAGSYEQFF. The DNA for the CDR3 is TGCAGTGCTAGTTTACTAGCGGGTTCCTATGAGCAGTTCTTC. V gene TRBV20-1 combines with J gene TRBJ2-1, with 9 nucleotides matching TRBD2. Trimming removed 3 bases from V and 8 bases from J; junction bases left unmatched: 8. Per germline, CDR1 DFQATT and CDR2 SNEGSKA (reference sequence). This CDR3 has 14 amino acids.

A note on this clonotype: A read error may be the cause here, since a much bigger clone is one base away. The rearrangement joins TRBV27 to TRBJ1-5; 7 bases line up with TRBD1. This CDR3 has 14 amino acids. Germline CDR1 is MNHEY and CDR2 is SMNVEV (reference sequence). The V gene end was trimmed by 3 bases and the J gene end by 6 bases; junction bases not matched to a gene: 5. The CDR3 nucleotides read TGTGCCAGCAGTTTCCAGGGGGGAGGTCAGCCCCAGCATTTT. It encodes CASSFQGGGQPQHF.